Below, 14 T cell receptor beta chains from the same sample are listed, as sequenced in a study of cytomegalovirus exposure and HLA in healthy donors. 60 Vbeta and 13 Jbeta primers were used in PCR. Generated by immunoSEQ multiplex PCR, the TCRdb table keeps only in-frame clones and is missing some. The sample carries fewer than 200,000 clones, about 90% recorded once. Sequencing was performed on PBMCs. All receptors derive from a girl under three years old in good health and CMV-seronegative.

V usage is TRBV5-1 and J usage is TRBJ2-3; no definite D call. Germline assignment: CDR1 SGHRS and CDR2 YFSETQ. Trimming pared 4 bases from V and 5 bases from J, leaving 14 bases between. There are 14 residues in the CDR3. The CDR3 DNA reads as TGCGCCAGCAGCACAAGATTTCCACAAGATACGCAGTATTTT. It translates to CASSTRFPQDTQYF.

This chain joins TRBV6-6 and TRBJ1-2; the D gene is possibly TRBD1 (6 bases). The CDR3 contains 15 residues. V gave up 0 bases and J gave up 4 bases, with 12 bases separating them. Germline CDR1 is MNHNY and CDR2 is SVGAGI (reference sequence). The CDR3 DNA follows: TGTGCCAGCAGTTACTCGGGGGGGGCGCCCTATGGCTACACCTTC. Translating it yields CASSYSGGAPYGYTF.

This clone was detected once. The rearrangement joins TRBV7-6 to TRBJ2-5; D call uncertain. V was shortened by 3 bases and J by 5 bases, with 10 bases between the two germline ends. This CDR3 region has 13 residues. Germline V CDR1 and CDR2: SGHVS, FNYEAQ. The CDR3 DNA reads as TGTGCCAGCAGCTTCGCTGGAGAGGAGACCCAGTACTTC. Translation: CASSFAGEETQYF.

The chain is built from TRBV7-6 and TRBJ2-3; D might be TRBD2 (6 bases). V was clipped by 0 bases and J by 2 bases, with 12 bases between them. The CDR3 is 16 residues long. The V gene's germline CDR1 is SGHVS and CDR2 FNYEAQ. The CDR3 region is CASSLAGRGTTDTQYF. CDR3 nucleotides: TGTGCCAGCAGCTTAGCGGGCCGGGGGACCACAGATACGCAGTATTTT.

This chain uses TRBV11-2 with TRBJ2-7, with a weak D call TRBD2 (6 bases). The CDR3 is made up of 15 amino acids. Per the germline V gene, CDR1 is SGHAT and CDR2 is FQNNGV. Trimming removed 4 bases from V and 7 bases from J, with 20 bases in between. CDR3 in amino acids: CASSSIRDFQREQYF. Written as DNA, the CDR3 is TGTGCCAGCAGCTCGATCCGGGACTTCCAGCGGGAGCAGTACTTC. Full variable domain (outside the CDR3, taken from reference TRBV11-2 and TRBJ2-7): EAGVAQSPRYKIIEKRQSVAFWCNPISGHATLYWYQQILGQGPKLLIQFQNNGVVDDSQLPKDRFSAERLKGVDSTLKIQPAKLEDSAVYLCASSSIRDFQREQYFGPGTRLTVT.

CDR3 bases: TGTGCCAGCAGCCAGGGACAGGGGCTAGGAGAGACCCAGTACTTC. It encodes CASSQGQGLGETQYF. This sequence joins TRBV7-9 and TRBJ2-5; TRBD1 agrees at 10 bases. Germline values: CDR1 SEHNR, CDR2 FQNEAQ (reference sequence). The CDR3 sequence is 15 residues long. V shed 5 bases, J shed 4 bases, and the junction held 7 bases outside the gene matches. The full variable domain, in which reference TRBV7-9 and TRBJ2-5 provide the parts outside the CDR3, is DTGVSQNPRHKITKRGQNVTFRCDPISEHNRLYWYRQTLGQGPEFLTYFQNEAQLEKSRLLSDRFSAERPKGSFSTLEIQRTEQGDSAMYLCASSQGQGLGETQYFGPGTRLLVL.

V usage is TRBV19 and J usage is TRBJ2-3, with D maybe TRBD2 (5 bases). CDR1 and CDR2 from the germline V gene are LNHDA and SQIVND (reference sequence). The CDR3 runs to 15 residues. V shed 1 base and J shed 1 base, with 9 bases lying between them. CDR3 DNA sequence: TGTGCCAGTAGTATAGTTCGGGGTGGCACAGATACGCAGTATTTT. Translated, it gives CASSIVRGGTDTQYF.

This chain uses TRBV9 with TRBJ2-7, with D perhaps TRBD2 (7 bases). V lost 3 bases and J lost 6, with 22 bases in between. Per germline, CDR1 SGDLS and CDR2 YYNGEE. The CDR3 is 16 amino acids. CDR3: CASSEAAGALVGEQYF. CDR3 in DNA: TGTGCCAGCAGCGAAGCCGCGGGGGCCCTAGTTGGCGAGCAGTACTTC.

This clone was counted between two and nine times. This chain uses TRBV27 with TRBJ2-7, with D maybe TRBD2 (7 bases). The germline V gene has CDR1 MNHEY and CDR2 SMNVEV (reference sequence). V was trimmed by 7 bases and J by 2 bases, leaving 15 bases between them. The CDR3 spans 14 residues. DNA of the CDR3: TGTGCCAGCAAAGGGGGGGCTCATCCCTACGAGCAGTACTTC. The encoded protein is CASKGGAHPYEQYF.

The chain is built from TRBV7-9 and TRBJ2-7, with 9 bases lining up with TRBD1. The germline CDR1 and CDR2 sequences are SEHNR and FQNEAQ (reference sequence). The CDR3 extends over 14 amino acids. V was clipped by 3 bases and J by 5 bases; unmatched bases: 5. The CDR3, as DNA: TGTGCCAGCAGCTTCGGGACAGGGAACCACGAGCAGTACTTC. This encodes CASSFGTGNHEQYF.

The genes are TRBV30 and TRBJ2-1, with TRBD2 matching 9 bases. The CDR3 extends over 18 amino acids. Trimming at V came to 5 bases and at J to 2 bases, leaving 16 bases not matched to a gene. Per the germline V gene, CDR1 is GTSNPN and CDR2 is SVGIG (reference sequence). The CDR3 region has the DNA TGTGCCTGGGGTCGTGGGCTAGCGGGAAGAAAGGCCTACAATGAGCAGTTCTTC. It codes for CAWGRGLAGRKAYNEQFF.

The gene calls are TRBV29-1 and TRBJ1-1; maybe TRBD1 (6 bases). Germline V gene lookup returns CDR1 SQVTM and CDR2 ANQGSEA. The CDR3 covers 15 residues. V was shortened by 0 bases and J by 5 bases, with 16 bases between the two germline ends. As DNA, the CDR3 is TGCAGCGTTGAAGATTCCCAGGGGTGGTTGACTGAAGCTTTCTTT. Its translation is CSVEDSQGWLTEAFF.

The rearrangement uses TRBV13 and TRBJ1-2; maybe TRBD1 (5 bases). Trimming pared 0 bases from V and 3 bases from J, leaving 11 bases between. CDR3 length equals 15 residues. Germline assignment: CDR1 PRHDT and CDR2 FYEKMQ (reference sequence). The DNA for the CDR3 is TGTGCCAGCAGCTTAGGGCCCAGGGATTACTATGGCTACACCTTC. This encodes CASSLGPRDYYGYTF.

The chain uses TRBV5-6 and TRBJ2-3, with TRBD2 matching 10 bases. This CDR3 region has 16 residues. The junction had 7 bases not matched to a gene; V was cut back by 4 bases and J by 2 bases. Germline V gene lookup returns CDR1 SGHDT and CDR2 YYEEEE. CDR3 residues: CASSPIAGGPTDTQYF. CDR3 nucleotides: TGTGCCAGCAGCCCTATAGCGGGAGGCCCCACAGATACGCAGTATTTT.